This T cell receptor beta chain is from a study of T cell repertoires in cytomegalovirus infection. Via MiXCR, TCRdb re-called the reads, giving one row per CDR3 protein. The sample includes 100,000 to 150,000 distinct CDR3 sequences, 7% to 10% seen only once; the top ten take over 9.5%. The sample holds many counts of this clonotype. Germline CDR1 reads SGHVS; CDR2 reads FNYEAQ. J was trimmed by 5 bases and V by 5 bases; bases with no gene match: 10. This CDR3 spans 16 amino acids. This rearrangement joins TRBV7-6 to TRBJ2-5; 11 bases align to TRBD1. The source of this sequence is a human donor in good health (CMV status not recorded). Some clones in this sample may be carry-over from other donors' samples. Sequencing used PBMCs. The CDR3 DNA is TGTGCCAGCAGCCCCCGCCGGGACAGGGGGTGGGAGACCCAGTACTTC. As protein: CASSPRRDRGWETQYF.